These T cell receptor beta chains were read from a single sample in a study of lymphopenia after photon versus proton radiotherapy. Clones were read by immunoSEQ multiplex PCR, and TCRdb kept only the in-frame ones, dropping some. This table has some 170,000 clones, about 88% appearing once. The source was peripheral blood, collected from a patient treated with photon-based radiotherapy. The receptors were sampled from a man aged 50 or older with gastric cancer. Each CDR3 is given with its conserved first and last residue.

v_gene,CDR3aa
TRBV7-9,CASSFRTGSNIQYF
TRBV5-1,CASSYYSGSTYNEQFF
TRBV28,CASSYWPLRTSGRSVEQYF
TRBV25-1,CASSDLQSRGDEQFF
TRBV6-5,CASSSSESGPHGELFF
TRBV28,CASSVQDTQYF
TRBV27,CASSGQGGNQPQHF
TRBV27,CASSLGLAGYTQYF
TRBV7-2,CASSVNSRLAGQETQYF
TRBV4-1,CASSPPGAGYSIQYF
TRBV11-2,CASSLRERTESTDTQYF
TRBV5-1,CASIPTPGPNTEAFF
TRBV6-1,CASSTLGQGHNEQFF
TRBV2,CASREGLANYNEQFF
TRBV30,CAWSQGTGGTEQYF
TRBV11-2,CASSLGTSGRDEQFF
TRBV19,CASSTWTGEAFF
TRBV30,CAWSSGALAGELFF
TRBV9,CASSPSTDTQYF
TRBV6-6,CASSYARENTEAFF
TRBV28,CASSRDRPLIGYTF
TRBV5-1,CASSSSQGQNSYEQYF
TRBV27,CASSSLAHPGGNYGYTF
TRBV25-1,CASSESPGQGWQYF
TRBV7-2,CASSLSLYGELFF
TRBV27,CASHPGGRGNTEAFF
TRBV5-6,CASSFLTSGKYNEQFF
TRBV6-5,CASSNRQGTDTQYF
TRBV30,CAWSQENNEQFF
TRBV19,CASSISGGAASYGYTF
TRBV5-1,CASREHPGDYEQYF
TRBV12-1,CASSLARDSLKNTGELFF
TRBV10-1,CASSESSRPQAEQFF
TRBV19,CASTGNTGELFF
TRBV27,CASSTQGGNGYTF
TRBV5-1,CASSGDGTSNEKLFF
TRBV30,CAWWDSRGYTF
TRBV19,CASSIRPVNYGYTF
TRBV2,CASRPAGTYNEQFF
TRBV6-6,CASSGQGWGNQPQHF
TRBV5-8,CASSPEGNSGNTIYF
TRBV9,CASSVADSSTDTQYF
TRBV15,CATSRVTQIRGGYTF
TRBV19,CASSIDLAPGLVGVLGEQFF
TRBV15,CATSRDPAGGRGETQYF
TRBV9,CASSARQFPSGANVLTF
TRBV7-2,CASSLGGPYEQYF
TRBV11-1,CASSLARNTEAFF
TRBV7-2,CASSQDNYNEQFF
TRBV9,CASSKARLGGDTQYF
TRBV18,CASSPRRVPSGGYTF
TRBV5-4,CASSLAWGLENTGELFF